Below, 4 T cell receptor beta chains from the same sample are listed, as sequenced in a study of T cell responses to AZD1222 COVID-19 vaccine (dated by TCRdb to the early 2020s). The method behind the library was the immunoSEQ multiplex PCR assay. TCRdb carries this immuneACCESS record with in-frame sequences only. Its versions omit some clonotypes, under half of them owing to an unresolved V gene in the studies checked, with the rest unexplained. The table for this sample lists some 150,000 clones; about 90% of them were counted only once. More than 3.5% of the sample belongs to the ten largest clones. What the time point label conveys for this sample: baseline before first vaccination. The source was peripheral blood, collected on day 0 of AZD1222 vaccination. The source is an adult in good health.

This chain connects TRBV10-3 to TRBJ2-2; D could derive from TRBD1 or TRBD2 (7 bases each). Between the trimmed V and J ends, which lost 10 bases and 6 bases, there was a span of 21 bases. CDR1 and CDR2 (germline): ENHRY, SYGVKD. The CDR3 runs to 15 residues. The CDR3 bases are TGTGCCAACTCCCCTACAGGGGAGGGCCCCGGGGAGCTGTTTTTT. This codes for CANSPTGEGPGELFF.

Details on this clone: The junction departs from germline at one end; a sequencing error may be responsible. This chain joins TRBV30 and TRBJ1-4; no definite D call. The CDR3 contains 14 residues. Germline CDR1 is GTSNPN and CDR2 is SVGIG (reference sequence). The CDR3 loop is CAWSEWKTNEKLFF. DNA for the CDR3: TGTGCCTGGAGTGAATGGAAGACTAATGAGAAACTGTTTTTT.

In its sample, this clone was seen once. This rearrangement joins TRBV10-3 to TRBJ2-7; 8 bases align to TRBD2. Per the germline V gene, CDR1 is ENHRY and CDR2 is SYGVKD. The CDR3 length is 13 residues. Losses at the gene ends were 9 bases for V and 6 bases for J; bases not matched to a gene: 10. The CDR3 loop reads CAMGAGAIAEQYF. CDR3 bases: TGTGCCATGGGAGCGGGAGCTATTGCCGAGCAGTACTTC.

This chain's CDR3 is CASSLQGAGELFF. CDR3 bases: TGTGCCAGCAGCCTGCAGGGGGCCGGGGAGCTGTTTTTT. V is TRBV16 and J is TRBJ2-2; TRBD1 aligns across 7 bases. Per germline, CDR1 KGHSY and CDR2 FQNENV. CDR3 length equals 13 residues. V shed 4 bases, J shed 6 bases, and the junction held 2 bases outside the gene matches.